This note documents a single T cell receptor (beta chain) sequence. What it binds is not known. Clones were sequenced by immunoSEQ multiplex PCR, and TCRdb holds only the in-frame ones, with some missing. The sample lists around 67,000 clones, over 70% seen once, with approximately 1.2% in the top ten. The sample originates from a study of OX40 agonist ivuxolimab in advanced cancers. Study-wide background: Patients receiving dose escalation had hepatocellular carcinoma, melanoma, renal cell or head and neck cancer. Cohort: roughly 80% men, mean age 60, aged about 20 to 80. Points from the study as a whole: In general, CD8+ T cells held more expanded clones than CD4+ did, on average.

With 0 bases removed from V and 8 bases from J, the gap between germline ends came to 11 bases. The length of the CDR3 is 14 residues. Germline-derived CDR1 and CDR2 are MNHNS and SASEGT. Sequencing used CD4+ or CD8+ T cells sorted from blood, obtained in a trial of the OX40 agonist ivuxolimab. This clonotype originated in an adult with an advanced solid tumor such as melanoma, head and neck, liver or kidney cancer. The V gene is TRBV6-1, the J gene TRBJ1-5, with D tentatively TRBD1 (6 bases). CDR3 loop: CASSEAGGTEPQHF. The CDR3 coding sequence is TGTGCCAGCAGTGAAGCAGGGGGGACGGAGCCCCAGCATTTT.